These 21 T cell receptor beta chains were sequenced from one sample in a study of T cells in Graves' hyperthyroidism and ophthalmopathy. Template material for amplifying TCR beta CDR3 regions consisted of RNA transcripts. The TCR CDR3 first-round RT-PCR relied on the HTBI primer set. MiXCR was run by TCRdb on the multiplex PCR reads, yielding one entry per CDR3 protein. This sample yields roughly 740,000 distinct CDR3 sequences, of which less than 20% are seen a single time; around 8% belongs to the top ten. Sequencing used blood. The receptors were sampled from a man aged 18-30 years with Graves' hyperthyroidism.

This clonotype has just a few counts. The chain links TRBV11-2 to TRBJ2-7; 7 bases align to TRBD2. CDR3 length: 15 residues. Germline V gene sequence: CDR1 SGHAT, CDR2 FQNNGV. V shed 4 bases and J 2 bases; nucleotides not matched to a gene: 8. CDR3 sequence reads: CASSSRGTAAYEQYF. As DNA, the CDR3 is TGTGCCAGCAGCTCGCGGGGGACTGCCGCCTACGAGCAGTACTTC. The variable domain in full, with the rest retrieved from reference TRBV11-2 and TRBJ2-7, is EAGVAQSPRYKIIEKRQSVAFWCNPISGHATLYWYQQILGQGPKLLIQFQNNGVVDDSQLPKDRFSAERLKGVDSTLKIQPAKLEDSAVYLCASSSRGTAAYEQYFGPGTRLTVT.

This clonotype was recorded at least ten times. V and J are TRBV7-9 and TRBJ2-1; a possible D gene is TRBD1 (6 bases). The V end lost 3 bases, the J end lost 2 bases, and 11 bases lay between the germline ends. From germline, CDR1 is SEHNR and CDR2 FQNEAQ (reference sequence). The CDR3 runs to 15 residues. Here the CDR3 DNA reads TGTGCCAGCAGCTTGCCAGGGGCCACCTACAATGAGCAGTTCTTC. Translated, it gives CASSLPGATYNEQFF.

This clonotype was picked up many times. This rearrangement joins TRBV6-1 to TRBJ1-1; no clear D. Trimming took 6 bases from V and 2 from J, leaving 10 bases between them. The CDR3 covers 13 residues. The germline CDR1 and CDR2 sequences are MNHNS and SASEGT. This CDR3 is CASRPQINTEAFF. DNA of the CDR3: TGTGCCAGCAGGCCACAGATAAACACTGAAGCTTTCTTT.

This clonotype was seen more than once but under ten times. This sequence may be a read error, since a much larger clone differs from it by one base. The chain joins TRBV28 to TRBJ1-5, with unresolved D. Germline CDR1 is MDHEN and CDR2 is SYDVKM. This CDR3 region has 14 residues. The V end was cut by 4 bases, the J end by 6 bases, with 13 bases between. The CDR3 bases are TGTGCCAGCAGTTCCTTGCCCCTGAGTCAGCCCCAGCATTTT. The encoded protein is CASSSLPLSQPQHF.

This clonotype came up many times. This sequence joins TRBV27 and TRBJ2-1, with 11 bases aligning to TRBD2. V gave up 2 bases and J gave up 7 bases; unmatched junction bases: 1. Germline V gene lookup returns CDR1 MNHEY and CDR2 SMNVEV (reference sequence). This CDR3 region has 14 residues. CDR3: CASSLRTSGNEQFF. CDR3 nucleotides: TGTGCCAGCAGTTTACGGACTAGCGGGAATGAGCAGTTCTTC.

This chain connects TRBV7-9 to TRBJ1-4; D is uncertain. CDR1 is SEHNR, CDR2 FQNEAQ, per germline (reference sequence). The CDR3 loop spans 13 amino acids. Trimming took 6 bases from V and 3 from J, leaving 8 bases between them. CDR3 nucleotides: TGTGCCAGCAGGGATGGACCTAATGAAAAACTGTTTTTT. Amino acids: CASRDGPNEKLFF.

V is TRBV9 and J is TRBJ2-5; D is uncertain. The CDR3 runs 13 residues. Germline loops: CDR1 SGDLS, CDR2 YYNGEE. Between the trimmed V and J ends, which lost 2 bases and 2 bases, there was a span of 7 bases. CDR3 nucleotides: TGTGCCAGCAGCGTGTACAGTCAAGAGACCCAGTACTTC. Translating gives CASSVYSQETQYF.

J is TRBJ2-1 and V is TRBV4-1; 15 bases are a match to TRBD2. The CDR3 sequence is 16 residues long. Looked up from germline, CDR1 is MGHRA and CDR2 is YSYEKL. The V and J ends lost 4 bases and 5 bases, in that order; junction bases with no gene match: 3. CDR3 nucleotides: TGCGCCAGCAGCCCACGGACTAGCGGGGGGGACAATGAGCAGTTCTTC. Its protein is CASSPRTSGGDNEQFF.

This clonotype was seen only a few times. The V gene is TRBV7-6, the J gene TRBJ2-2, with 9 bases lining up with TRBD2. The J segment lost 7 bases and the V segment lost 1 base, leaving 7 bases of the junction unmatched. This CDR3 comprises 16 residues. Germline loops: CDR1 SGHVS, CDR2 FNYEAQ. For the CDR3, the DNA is TGTGCCAGCAGCTTAGGAGTAGCGGGAGATGACGGGGAGCTGTTTTTT. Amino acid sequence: CASSLGVAGDDGELFF.

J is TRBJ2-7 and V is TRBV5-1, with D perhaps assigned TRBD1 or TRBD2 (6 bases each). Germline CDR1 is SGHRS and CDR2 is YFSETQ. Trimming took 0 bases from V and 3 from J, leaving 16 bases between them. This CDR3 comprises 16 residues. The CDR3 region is CASSLGRGTLYYEQYF. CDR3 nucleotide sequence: TGCGCCAGCAGCTTGGGGCGCGGGACACTCTACTACGAGCAGTACTTC.

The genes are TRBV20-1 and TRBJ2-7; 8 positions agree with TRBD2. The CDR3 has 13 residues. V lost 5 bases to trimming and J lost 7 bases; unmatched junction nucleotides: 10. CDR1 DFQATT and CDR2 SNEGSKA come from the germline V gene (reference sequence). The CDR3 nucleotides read TGCAGTGCTCCGGGAGGGGGTCGGGGGGAGCAGTACTTC. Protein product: CSAPGGGRGEQYF.

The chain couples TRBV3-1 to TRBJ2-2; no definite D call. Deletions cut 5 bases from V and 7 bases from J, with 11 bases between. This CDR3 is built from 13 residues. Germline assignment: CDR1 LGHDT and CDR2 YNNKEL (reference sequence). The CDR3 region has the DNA TGTGCCAGCAGCGCCCGCGAGGTCGGGGAGCTGTTTTTT. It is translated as CASSAREVGELFF.

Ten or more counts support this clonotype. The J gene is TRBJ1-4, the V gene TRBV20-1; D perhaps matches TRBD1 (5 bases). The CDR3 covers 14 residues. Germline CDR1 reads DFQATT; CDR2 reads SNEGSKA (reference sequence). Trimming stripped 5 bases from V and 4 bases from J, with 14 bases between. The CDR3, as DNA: TGCAGTGCTCCCACGGGAGGGGATAATGAAAAACTGTTTTTT. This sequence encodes CSAPTGGDNEKLFF.

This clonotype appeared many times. The DNA for the CDR3 is TGTGCCACCAGTGATTGGGTTGGGAGAGGGAATGAGCAGTTCTTC. This codes for CATSDWVGRGNEQFF. The chain is built from TRBV24-1 and TRBJ2-1, with TRBD2 as a possible D gene (5 bases). Per the germline V gene, CDR1 is KGHDR and CDR2 is SFDVKD. Trimming pared 2 bases from V and 7 bases from J, leaving 14 bases between. The CDR3 runs 15 residues.

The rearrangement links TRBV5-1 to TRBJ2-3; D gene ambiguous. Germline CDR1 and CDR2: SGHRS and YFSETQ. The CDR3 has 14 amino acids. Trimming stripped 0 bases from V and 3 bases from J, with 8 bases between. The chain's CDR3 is CASSLGRNTDTQYF. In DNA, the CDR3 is TGCGCCAGCAGCTTGGGAAGAAATACAGATACGCAGTATTTT.

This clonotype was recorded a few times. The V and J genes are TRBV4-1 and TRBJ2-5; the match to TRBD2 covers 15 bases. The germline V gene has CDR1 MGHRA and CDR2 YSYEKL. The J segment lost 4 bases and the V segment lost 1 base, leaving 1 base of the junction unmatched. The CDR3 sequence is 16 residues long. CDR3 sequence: CASSQAGLAGGETQYF. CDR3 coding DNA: TGCGCCAGCAGCCAAGCGGGACTAGCGGGAGGAGAGACCCAGTACTTC.

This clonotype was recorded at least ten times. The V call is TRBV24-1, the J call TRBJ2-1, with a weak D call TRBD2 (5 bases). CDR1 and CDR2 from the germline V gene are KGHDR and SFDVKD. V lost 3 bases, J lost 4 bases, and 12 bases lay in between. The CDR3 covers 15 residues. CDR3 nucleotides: TGTGCCACCAGTGATCACCAGGACTCTTACAATGAGCAGTTCTTC. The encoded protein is CATSDHQDSYNEQFF.

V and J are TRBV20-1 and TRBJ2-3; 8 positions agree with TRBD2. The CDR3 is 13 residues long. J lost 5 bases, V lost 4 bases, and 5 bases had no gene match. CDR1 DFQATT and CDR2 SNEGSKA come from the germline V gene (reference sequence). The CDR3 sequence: CSAMSGGGDTQYF. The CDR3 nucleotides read TGCAGTGCTATGAGCGGGGGAGGAGATACGCAGTATTTT.

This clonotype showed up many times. The CDR3 loop is CASSVQGGSNSPLHF. The CDR3, as DNA: TGTGCCAGCAGTGTACAGGGAGGGAGCAATTCACCCCTCCACTTT. This sequence joins TRBV2 and TRBJ1-6, with a weak D call TRBD1 (6 bases). The CDR3 covers 15 residues. V was shortened by 4 bases and J by 7 bases, with 14 bases between the two germline ends. Per germline, CDR1 SNHLY and CDR2 FYNNEI.

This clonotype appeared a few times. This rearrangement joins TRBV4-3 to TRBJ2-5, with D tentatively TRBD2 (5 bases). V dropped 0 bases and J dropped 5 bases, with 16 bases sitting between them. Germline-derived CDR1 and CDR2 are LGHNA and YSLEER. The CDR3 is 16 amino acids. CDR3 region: CASSQETTISGETQYF. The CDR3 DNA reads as TGCGCCAGCAGCCAAGAGACGACCATTTCGGGGGAGACCCAGTACTTC.

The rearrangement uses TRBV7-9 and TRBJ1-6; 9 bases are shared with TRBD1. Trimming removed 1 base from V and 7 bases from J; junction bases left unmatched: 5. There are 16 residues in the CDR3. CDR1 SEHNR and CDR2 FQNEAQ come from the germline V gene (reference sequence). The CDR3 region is CASSLGTGTGNSPLHF. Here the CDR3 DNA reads TGTGCCAGCAGCTTAGGTACTGGGACAGGGAATTCACCCCTCCACTTT. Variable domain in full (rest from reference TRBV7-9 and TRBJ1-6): DTGVSQNPRHKITKRGQNVTFRCDPISEHNRLYWYRQTLGQGPEFLTYFQNEAQLEKSRLLSDRFSAERPKGSFSTLEIQRTEQGDSAMYLCASSLGTGTGNSPLHFGNGTRLTVT.